This TCR beta chain comes out of a study of T cells in Graves' hyperthyroidism and ophthalmopathy. RNA transcripts served as the template for amplifying TCR beta CDR3 regions. The TCR CDR3 first-round RT-PCR relied on the HTBI primer set. A single record per CDR3 protein comes from TCRdb applying MiXCR to the multiplex PCR reads. The top ten clones hold roughly a sixth of a sample with some 690,000 distinct CDR3 sequences, about 18% of them seen once. CDR3 length: 18 residues. The germline V gene has CDR1 KGHDR and CDR2 SFDVKD. V trimming: 2 bases; J trimming: 2 bases; junction bases outside the gene matches: 12. Patients between 18 and 65 years old had hyperthyroidism, newly diagnosed and lasting under 2 months. This clonotype was recorded at least ten times.

The chain combines TRBV24-1 with TRBJ2-3; 7 bases are a match to TRBD1. Sequencing used blood. The source of this sequence is a middle-aged man with Graves' hyperthyroidism. CDR3 sequence: CATSDSAPGQKTTDTQYF. CDR3 bases: TGTGCCACCAGTGATTCGGCCCCGGGACAGAAGACCACAGATACGCAGTATTTT.